This entry features one T cell receptor beta chain sequence. The sample originates from a study of blood T cell repertoires in COVID-19. Whole-study context: Samples representing acute and convalescent COVID-19 were sourced from the United States, Italy and Spain. Sample material is recorded as cDNA or gDNA derived from T cells, B-cell-depleted T cells, or PBMCs.

How the authors handled the data: Estimation of nucleated cell counts was performed using reference gene primer amplification. Assay used: immunoSEQ multiplex PCR; TCRdb lists only in-frame clones, some missing. That table is the source of V, J and clone size, and D and trimming were worked out from the DNA. The sample holds roughly 120,000 clones, less than 85% seen once. Germline assignment: CDR1 SQVTM and CDR2 ANQGSEA. The J segment lost 6 bases and the V segment lost 7 bases, leaving 11 bases of the junction unmatched. This CDR3 contains 14 residues. This rearrangement joins TRBV29-1 to TRBJ2-1; TRBD1 aligns across 8 bases. The specimen sequenced was peripheral blood. The clonotype was recovered from a woman in her sixties or seventies with acute or convalescent COVID-19. CDR3: CSDLAQGAPNEQFF. In DNA form, the CDR3 reads TGCAGCGACCTAGCGCAGGGGGCCCCCAATGAGCAGTTCTTC.